The 3 T cell receptor beta chains below all came from one sample that was sequenced in a study of shared clonotypes between healthy human individuals. Here immunoSEQ multiplex PCR was the method, and the copy in TCRdb shows in-frame clones only, minus some. The table shows about 2.4 million clones, with approximately 90% occurring only once. Input material: naive CD4+ T cells sorted from blood. Sample subset: CD45RA+ positively selected. The receptors shown here come from a man in his late teens or twenties in good health.

The V and J genes are TRBV5-1 and TRBJ1-4; TRBD1 agrees at 10 bases. The CDR3 totals 16 residues. Germline loops: CDR1 SGHRS, CDR2 YFSETQ. The ends lost 4 bases at V and 8 bases at J; junction bases unmatched: 11. As DNA, the CDR3 is TGCGCCAGCAGCGCCTCGTCTGACAGGGGGCGCGAAAAACTGTTTTTT. It codes for CASSASSDRGREKLFF.

This clone was recorded a few times. The chain joins TRBV30 to TRBJ1-4; a possible D gene is TRBD1 (6 bases). The CDR3 totals 13 residues. V was trimmed by 1 base and J by 9 bases, leaving 12 bases between them. Per the germline V gene, CDR1 is GTSNPN and CDR2 is SVGIG (reference sequence). The CDR3 region has the DNA TGTGCCTGGAGTGAAAACAGGGCAAAAAAACTGTTTTTT. It encodes CAWSENRAKKLFF.

The chain joins TRBV9 to TRBJ2-3; D gene uncertain. From germline, CDR1 is SGDLS and CDR2 YYNGEE. This CDR3 region has 13 residues. The germline V and J ends were trimmed by 3 bases and 3 bases, with 8 bases remaining between them. The CDR3 DNA sequence: TGTGCCAGCAGCGCCTGGGGTACAGATACGCAGTATTTT. This codes for CASSAWGTDTQYF.